What follows are 14 T cell receptor beta chains derived from one specimen sequenced in a study of control samples from healthy donors and cancer patients. The table came from immunoSEQ multiplex PCR; TCRdb's copy has only in-frame clones and leaves some out. The sample shows more than 65,000 clones, about 80% of them seen only once. The sample was blood. All receptors come from a man in his forties or fifties in good health.

This clone was detected only once. V usage is TRBV5-4 and J usage is TRBJ2-7; 12 nucleotides agree with TRBD2. J gave up 4 bases and V 4 bases, and 6 bases lay outside the gene matches. The germline V gene encodes CDR1 SGHNT and CDR2 YYREEE (reference sequence). CDR3 size: 15 residues. DNA for the CDR3: TGTGCCAGCAGCCCTCGGACTAGCGGGGCGTACGAGCAGTACTTC. Amino acid sequence: CASSPRTSGAYEQYF.

The chain carries TRBV20-1 and TRBJ1-2; D gene unclear. Germline CDR1 is DFQATT and CDR2 is SNEGSKA (reference sequence). Trimming pared 3 bases from V and 4 bases from J, leaving 15 bases between. There are 14 residues in the CDR3. The CDR3 region has the DNA TGCAGTGCTAGTAAACGGGAGTTTGGCTATGGCTACACCTTC. Its translation: CSASKREFGYGYTF.

The chain is built from TRBV15 and TRBJ2-1, with a weak D call TRBD1 (6 bases). This CDR3 region has 13 residues. V was pared by 0 bases and J by 9 bases, with 9 bases between. Looked up from germline, CDR1 is LNHNV and CDR2 is YYDKDF (reference sequence). The CDR3: CATSREGAVEQFF. DNA of the CDR3: TGTGCCACCAGCAGAGAGGGGGCGGTTGAGCAGTTCTTC.

The V and J genes are TRBV2 and TRBJ2-7, with TRBD1 identical over 9 bases. This CDR3 spans 14 amino acids. The V segment lost 1 base and the J segment 2 bases; nucleotides outside the gene matches: 0. Germline V gene sequence: CDR1 SNHLY, CDR2 FYNNEI. As DNA, the CDR3 is TGTGCCAGCAGTGAAGGGACAGGGGCCTACGAGCAGTACTTC. Amino acids: CASSEGTGAYEQYF.

This clone was counted a single time. This sequence joins TRBV4-1 and TRBJ2-2; D might be TRBD2 (5 bases). CDR3 length: 15 amino acids. Trimming shortened V by 0 bases and J by 6 bases, and 11 bases separated the two germline ends. The germline V gene has CDR1 MGHRA and CDR2 YSYEKL. The DNA for the CDR3 is TGCGCCAGCAGCCAAGATTTCCCGGGATCCGGGGAGCTGTTTTTT. Protein: CASSQDFPGSGELFF.

V is TRBV10-3 and J is TRBJ2-1, with 10 bases matching TRBD2. CDR1 and CDR2 (germline): ENHRY, SYGVKD. The V and J ends lost 5 bases and 5 bases, in that order; junction bases with no gene match: 6. This CDR3 comprises 15 residues. The CDR3 sequence is CAISSGLAEHNEQFF. The CDR3 nucleotides read TGTGCCATCAGTAGCGGACTAGCGGAGCACAATGAGCAGTTCTTC.

V usage is TRBV19 and J usage is TRBJ2-2, with a possible D match to TRBD2 (13 bases). Germline lookup yields CDR1 LNHDA and CDR2 SQIVND (reference sequence). The CDR3 sequence is 23 residues long. The ends were cut back, 6 bases at V and 0 bases at J, with 35 bases in the middle. The CDR3 is CASRGDRGLPRLAGGSNTGELFF. DNA for the CDR3: TGTGCCAGTAGAGGGGACAGGGGGCTGCCCAGACTAGCGGGAGGATCGAACACCGGGGAGCTGTTTTTT.

This clone was counted once. The chain couples TRBV7-9 to TRBJ1-2; no clear D gene. The CDR3 totals 12 residues. The V end was cut by 5 bases, the J end by 8 bases, with 12 bases between. Germline V lookup: CDR1 SEHNR, CDR2 FQNEAQ (reference sequence). CDR3 coding DNA: TGTGCCAGCAGCCCGATCTGGGAGGGCTACACCTTC. Amino acid sequence: CASSPIWEGYTF.

Note on this clone: Sequence at one end of the junction differs from germline and may be a read error. V and J are TRBV19 and TRBJ2-2; no clear D. The CDR3 loop spans 14 amino acids. Germline V gene data show CDR1 as LNHDA and CDR2 as SQIVND (reference sequence). CDR3 region: CASSIEGNAGELFF. As DNA, the CDR3 is TGTGCCAGTAGTATCGAAGGGAACGCCGGGGAGCTGTTTTTT.

The chain is built from TRBV28 and TRBJ2-3; D call uncertain. This CDR3 has 21 residues. Germline V CDR1 and CDR2: MDHEN, SYDVKM. The V gene lost 8 bases and the J gene lost 3 bases, with 36 bases spanning the gap. CDR3 nucleotide sequence: TGTGCCAGCTTGGCCCGAATGGTCCCGAATCCGATGGACGGAGAAACAGATACGCAGTATTTT. This translates into CASLARMVPNPMDGETDTQYF. Looking up the rest from reference TRBV28 and TRBJ2-3 gives the full variable domain: DVKVTQSSRYLVKRTGEKVFLECVQDMDHENMFWYRQDPGLGLRLIYFSYDVKMKEKGDIPEGYSVSREKKERFSLILESASTNQTSMYLCASLARMVPNPMDGETDTQYFGPGTRLTVL.

This clone was detected only once. Here the CDR3 reads CASSSYRASSYNEQFF. The CDR3 DNA reads as TGTGCCAGCAGCTCCTACAGGGCGAGCTCCTACAATGAGCAGTTCTTC. The chain has TRBV7-9 and TRBJ2-1; perhaps TRBD1 as D (6 bases). This CDR3 has 16 residues. Deletions cut 4 bases from V and 0 bases from J, with 13 bases between. The V gene's germline CDR1 is SEHNR and CDR2 FQNEAQ (reference sequence).

V gene TRBV7-3 combines with J gene TRBJ2-2; D gene ambiguous. The length of the CDR3 is 14 residues. The germline V gene has CDR1 SGHTA and CDR2 FQGTGA. The ends were cut back, 8 bases at V and 0 bases at J, with 10 bases in the middle. CDR3 bases: TGTGCCAGCGGACGGAACTCGAACACCGGGGAGCTGTTTTTT. This gives the protein CASGRNSNTGELFF. The full variable domain, completed using reference TRBV7-3 and TRBJ2-2, is GAGVSQTPSNKVTEKGKYVELRCDPISGHTALYWYRQSLGQGPEFLIYFQGTGAADDSGLPNDRFFAVRPEGSVSTLKIQRTERGDSAVYLCASGRNSNTGELFFGEGSRLTVL.

This chain joins TRBV21-1 and TRBJ2-5. TRBV21-1 is deemed a pseudogene. The length of the CDR3 is 18 residues. As DNA, the CDR3 is TGTGCCAGCAGCCGATCCAAACGGGACCTAACCCACCAAGAGACCCAGTACTTC. Translating gives CASSRSKRDLTHQETQYF.

The V and J genes are TRBV3-1 (or the pseudogene TRBV3-2) and TRBJ2-5, with TRBD2 identical over 7 bases. The trim removed 3 bases at V and 5 bases at J, leaving 15 bases unmatched. The V gene's germline CDR1 is LGHDT and CDR2 YNNKEL (reference sequence). This CDR3 contains 17 residues. DNA of the CDR3: TGTGCCAGCAGCCACCGAAGGGGTTCGGGGGGTCGGGAGACCCAGTACTTC. Its translation: CASSHRRGSGGRETQYF.